This T cell receptor beta chain is from a study of blood T cell repertoires in COVID-19. Background on the study: Sites in the United States, Italy and Spain provided acute and convalescent COVID-19 samples. The cDNA or gDNA used as material had been derived from T cells, B-cell-depleted T cells, or PBMCs.

Trimming shortened V by 4 bases and J by 6 bases, and 9 bases separated the two germline ends. The CDR3 totals 12 residues. Germline V CDR1 and CDR2: MDHEN, SYDVKM. This clone was detected once. Measured with immunoSEQ multiplex PCR; TCRdb has only the in-frame clones, and not every one. Of roughly 140,000 clones listed, around 83% are singletons. The origin of this receptor is a woman in her forties or fifties with acute or convalescent COVID-19. The gene calls are TRBV28 and TRBJ1-1, with no clear D. Input material: peripheral blood. CDR3 sequence (DNA): TGTGCCAGCAGTTACTTGTTGGCTGAAGCTTTCTTT. Its protein product is CASSYLLAEAFF.